This T cell receptor (beta chain) was captured by sequencing in a study of identical twins. Notes on the study in general: The more abundant beta clonotypes in cord blood had fewer insertions, and memory repertoires did not show this. The models systematically underestimated how much out-of-frame TCR alpha was shared in monozygotic twins.

This clonotype was seen repeatedly, ten times or more. Its antigen is unknown. The donor group consisted entirely of healthy Caucasians. The CDR3 length is 14 residues. The germline gives CDR1 MNHEY, CDR2 SMNVEV (reference sequence). V lost 3 bases, J lost 5 bases, and 11 bases lay in between. Template switching added a universal primer site; cDNA carried unique molecular identifiers. Each CDR3 protein gets one entry after TCRdb re-called the 5' RACE reads with MiXCR. Of some 270,000 distinct CDR3 sequences listed, around 8.8% are singletons. The data also belong to a second study, concerning yellow fever vaccine responses in identical twins.

The sample was CD8+ T cells sorted from blood. The rearrangement uses TRBV27 and TRBJ2-1; D is unresolved. The receptor's source is a woman under 30 in good health. The CDR3 DNA reads TGTGCCAGCAGTTTTCCAGCGCCTCACAATGAGCAGTTCTTC. Its protein is CASSFPAPHNEQFF.